These 29 T cell receptor beta chains share one sample of origin, sequenced in a study of T cells in Graves' hyperthyroidism and ophthalmopathy. Researchers took RNA transcripts and amplified the TCR beta CDR3 regions from them. The HTBI primer set served for first-round RT-PCR of the TCR CDR3. One entry per CDR3 protein results from TCRdb running MiXCR on the multiplex PCR reads. This table has 600,000 to 850,000 distinct CDR3 sequences, around 20% appearing once. Input material: blood. The receptors stem from a woman in her forties or fifties with Graves' hyperthyroidism that later progressed to Graves' ophthalmopathy.

The V call is TRBV19, the J call TRBJ2-2; possibly TRBD2 for D (5 bases). The V and J ends lost 0 bases and 0 bases respectively, with 11 bases between them. Germline assignment: CDR1 LNHDA and CDR2 SQIVND (reference sequence). The CDR3 covers 17 residues. The CDR3: CASSIDLRRTNTGELFF. The CDR3 nucleotides read TGTGCCAGTAGTATAGATTTAAGGAGGACGAACACCGGGGAGCTGTTTTTT.

The chain couples TRBV10-2 to TRBJ1-2; D remains ambiguous. V was cut by 3 bases and J by 3 bases, with 11 bases left in between. The CDR3 sequence is 14 residues long. Germline V gene lookup returns CDR1 WSHSY and CDR2 SAAADI. In nucleotides, the CDR3 is TGCGCCAGCAGTGAATCCGGGGTCGACTATGGCTACACCTTC. It specifies CASSESGVDYGYTF.

A word on this clonotype: An end of the junction does not agree with germline; a read error may underlie this. This chain connects TRBV11-2 to TRBJ2-4; the match to TRBD1 covers 7 bases. Looked up from germline, CDR1 is SGHAT and CDR2 is FQNNGV. CDR3 length: 17 residues. The CDR3 protein is CASSPGETGYAKNIQYF. The CDR3, as DNA: TGCGCCAGCAGCCCCGGGGAGACAGGGTATGCCAAAAACATTCAGTACTTC.

Sample share makes this clonotype medium-sized. The chain joins TRBV2 to TRBJ2-1; D is undetermined. V was trimmed by 4 bases and J by 1 base, leaving 11 bases between them. CDR3 length equals 15 residues. Looked up from germline, CDR1 is SNHLY and CDR2 is FYNNEI. The CDR3 sequence: CASSVFSGSYNEQFF. CDR3 nucleotide sequence: TGTGCCAGCAGTGTGTTCTCGGGTTCCTACAATGAGCAGTTCTTC.

This clonotype was seen at least ten times. This chain uses TRBV11-3 with TRBJ2-7; D is possibly TRBD1 or TRBD2 (5 bases each). Trimming removed 6 bases from V and 7 bases from J, with 22 bases in between. The CDR3 is 15 residues long. CDR1 and CDR2 (germline): SGHNT, YENEEA. CDR3: CASRLEGTERGEQYF. CDR3 in DNA: TGTGCCAGCAGGCTAGAGGGGACCGAAAGGGGAGAGCAGTACTTC.

This clonotype was recorded at least ten times. V and J are TRBV7-8 and TRBJ2-6; D is unresolved. V was pared by 2 bases and J by 0 bases, with 8 bases between. The CDR3 runs 16 residues. CDR1 is SGHVS and CDR2 is FQNEAQ in the germline V gene. Here the CDR3 reads CASSLKLYSGANVLTF. Here the CDR3 DNA reads TGTGCCAGCAGCTTAAAGTTGTACTCTGGGGCCAACGTCCTGACTTTC.

This clonotype was observed many times. V is TRBV18 and J is TRBJ1-1; D is unresolved. Trimming left V 1 base short and J 0 bases short, with 3 bases between. The CDR3 runs 13 residues. Germline CDR1 is KGHSH and CDR2 is LQKENI. The CDR3 is CASSPQVNTEAFF. The DNA for the CDR3 is TGTGCCAGCTCACCACAGGTGAACACTGAAGCTTTCTTT.

The sample holds many counts of this clonotype. This chain connects TRBV20-1 to TRBJ2-7; weak D call: TRBD1 (6 bases). Trimming removed 1 base at V and 3 bases at J, with 22 bases between. The CDR3 is 17 amino acids. Looked up from germline, CDR1 is DFQATT and CDR2 is SNEGSKA (reference sequence). CDR3 in amino acids: CSARGLFRAGEDYEQYF. In DNA form, the CDR3 reads TGCAGTGCTAGAGGGTTATTTAGGGCAGGGGAAGACTACGAGCAGTACTTC.

V usage is TRBV7-2 and J usage is TRBJ2-1; the D is unclear. Trimming cost V 4 bases and J 10 bases, with 11 bases left between them. This CDR3 has 12 residues. Germline loops: CDR1 SGHTA, CDR2 FQGNSA. Written as DNA, the CDR3 is TGTGCCAGCAGCTCCGATTTAGCCGAGCAGTTCTTC. It is translated as CASSSDLAEQFF.

The table lists this clonotype with many counts. The genes are TRBV29-1 and TRBJ1-5; D is unresolved. From germline, CDR1 is SQVTM and CDR2 ANQGSEA. V lost 4 bases and J 0 bases, leaving 10 bases between the germline ends. The CDR3 spans 14 residues. The CDR3: CSVGGRDSNQPQHF. The CDR3 DNA reads TGCAGCGTTGGAGGTAGGGATAGCAATCAGCCCCAGCATTTT.

This clonotype appeared a few times. A read error may explain this, as a much larger clone is one base away. The chain links TRBV9 to TRBJ2-7; D is unclear. Trimming cost V 4 bases and J 3 bases, with 11 bases left between them. The CDR3 totals 13 residues. The germline CDR1 and CDR2 sequences are SGDLS and YYNGEE. CDR3 coding DNA: TGTGCCAGCAGCCCCGGACGGTACTACGAGCAGTACTTC. This sequence encodes CASSPGRYYEQYF.

V and J are TRBV11-1 and TRBJ1-3; D is perhaps TRBD1 (6 bases). The germline V and J ends were trimmed by 6 bases and 2 bases, with 14 bases remaining between them. The germline V gene has CDR1 SGHAT and CDR2 FQDESV (reference sequence). The CDR3 is made up of 15 amino acids. This chain's CDR3 is CASSEYPGAGNTIYF. The CDR3 DNA follows: TGTGCCAGCAGTGAATACCCAGGGGCTGGAAACACCATATATTTT.

This clonotype was found many times. This chain links TRBV6-1 with TRBJ2-1; possible D gene TRBD2, 5 bases. The V gene's germline CDR1 is MNHNS and CDR2 SASEGT. The CDR3 covers 15 residues. V lost 2 bases and J 7 bases, leaving 15 bases between the germline ends. In DNA, the CDR3 is TGTGCCAGCAGTGAAAGAGGGCAGATGGGAAATGAGCAGTTCTTC. It codes for CASSERGQMGNEQFF.

This rearrangement joins TRBV19 to TRBJ2-1, with unresolved D. Germline V lookup: CDR1 LNHDA, CDR2 SQIVND (reference sequence). This CDR3 is 11 amino acids long. Trimming shortened V by 5 bases and J by 9 bases, and 8 bases separated the two germline ends. The CDR3 nucleotides read TGTGCCAGTAGTGTCCTCGGTGAGCAGTTCTTC. It translates to CASSVLGEQFF. Drawing the rest from reference TRBV19 and TRBJ2-1, the complete variable domain is DGGITQSPKYLFRKEGQNVTLSCEQNLNHDAMYWYRQDPGQGLRLIYYSQIVNDFQKGDIAEGYSVSREKKESFPLTVTSAQKNPTAFYLCASSVLGEQFFGPGTRLTVL.

At least ten counts were recorded for this clonotype. The rearrangement uses TRBV3-1 and TRBJ1-5; the D is unclear. Germline CDR1 reads LGHDT; CDR2 reads YNNKEL (reference sequence). V lost 0 bases and J lost 6, with 12 bases in between. There are 15 residues in the CDR3. CDR3 sequence reads: CASSQDLGDSQPQHF. CDR3 coding DNA: TGTGCCAGCAGCCAAGATTTGGGTGACTCTCAGCCCCAGCATTTT.

This clonotype was counted many times. The V call is TRBV27, the J call TRBJ2-1, with D hard to call. V was clipped by 5 bases and J by 7 bases, with 15 bases between them. The CDR3 totals 14 residues. The germline V gene has CDR1 MNHEY and CDR2 SMNVEV (reference sequence). This chain's CDR3 is CASSPWSQENEQFF. For the CDR3, the DNA is TGTGCCAGCAGTCCGTGGTCCCAGGAGAATGAGCAGTTCTTC.

As to this clonotype: Being one base from a much bigger clone, this may be a read error. Here the CDR3 omits its conserved ending phenylalanine or tryptophan, so a read error is the likely source. The chain joins TRBV5-6 to TRBJ1-2; unclear D gene. The CDR3 runs to 13 residues. V lost 4 bases and J lost 2, with 9 bases in between. CDR1 is SGHDT and CDR2 is YYEEEE in the germline V gene. The CDR3 DNA reads TGTGCCAGCAGCCAAACAAGGAACTATGGCTACACCCTC. As protein: CASSQTRNYGYTL.

At least ten counts were recorded for this clonotype. The chain employs TRBV5-8 and TRBJ2-1; D remains unclear. This CDR3 contains 14 residues. Germline CDR1 is SGHTS and CDR2 is YDEGEE. V was trimmed by 1 base and J by 0 bases, leaving 5 bases between them. Written as DNA, the CDR3 is TGTGCCAGCAGCTTGAGGGTCTCCTACAATGAGCAGTTCTTC. Translation gives CASSLRVSYNEQFF.

The chain has TRBV4-1 and TRBJ2-7; 7 positions match TRBD1. With V trimmed by 0 bases and J by 6 bases, 8 bases remained unmatched. Germline V gives CDR1 MGHRA, CDR2 YSYEKL. The CDR3 is 15 amino acids. The CDR3 loop reads CASSQDPSTGREQYF. The DNA for the CDR3 is TGCGCCAGCAGCCAAGATCCCTCGACAGGGCGCGAGCAGTACTTC.

This clonotype was observed many times. The chain couples TRBV7-3 to TRBJ2-5; D is perhaps TRBD2 (6 bases). Trimming shortened V by 5 bases and J by 2 bases, and 15 bases separated the two germline ends. The CDR3 sequence is 15 residues long. Germline CDR1 reads SGHTA; CDR2 reads FQGTGA. Written as DNA, the CDR3 is TGTGCCAGCAGCCCCGGGAGCGGGTTACAAGAGACCCAGTACTTC. It translates to CASSPGSGLQETQYF.

This clonotype was counted between two and nine times. The chain recombines TRBV20-1 with TRBJ2-2, with 7 bases matching TRBD1. Germline assignment: CDR1 DFQATT and CDR2 SNEGSKA (reference sequence). This CDR3 comprises 14 residues. V lost 6 bases, J lost 0 bases, and 4 bases stayed unmatched. The CDR3 nucleotides are TGCAGTGCAAGGACAGGACCGAACACCGGGGAGCTGTTTTTT. It is translated as CSARTGPNTGELFF.

This clonotype was recorded a few times. The V and J genes are TRBV6-5 and TRBJ2-6; no clear D gene. The CDR3 runs 15 residues. With 1 base removed from V and 1 base from J, the gap between germline ends came to 5 bases. CDR1 is MNHEY, CDR2 SVGAGI, per germline. The CDR3 nucleotides are TGTGCCAGCAGTTACTTGGTTTCTGGGGCCAACGTCCTGACTTTC. Protein product: CASSYLVSGANVLTF.

The V gene is TRBV13, the J gene TRBJ2-2; possible D gene TRBD2, 5 bases. This CDR3 contains 14 residues. V gave up 3 bases and J gave up 5 bases, with 10 bases separating them. Germline values: CDR1 PRHDT, CDR2 FYEKMQ (reference sequence). The CDR3 DNA is TGTGCCAGCAGCTTTGGCCGGGAAACCGGGGAGCTGTTTTTT. The encoded protein is CASSFGRETGELFF.

This clonotype was found a few times. The chain combines TRBV18 with TRBJ1-1, with TRBD1 as a possible D gene (5 bases). The germline gives CDR1 KGHSH, CDR2 LQKENI. This CDR3 has 15 amino acids. V was trimmed by 3 bases and J by 4 bases, leaving 15 bases between them. CDR3 DNA: TGTGCCAGCTCACCCACTTGGGGGGGGAGCACTGAAGCTTTCTTT. The encoded protein is CASSPTWGGSTEAFF.

The V and J genes are TRBV24-1 and TRBJ2-3; no firm D call. This CDR3 region has 12 residues. V dropped 1 base and J dropped 4 bases, with 2 bases sitting between them. Germline V lookup: CDR1 KGHDR, CDR2 SFDVKD. CDR3 in amino acids: CATSDFSDTQYF. The CDR3, as DNA: TGTGCCACCAGTGATTTTTCAGATACGCAGTATTTT.

This clonotype occurred a few times. The chain combines TRBV20-1 with TRBJ1-2, with no clear D. This CDR3 is built from 14 residues. Germline V gene lookup returns CDR1 DFQATT and CDR2 SNEGSKA (reference sequence). Trimming left V 3 bases short and J 0 bases short, with 11 bases between. The CDR3 region is CSASIANSNYGYTF. The CDR3 DNA reads as TGCAGTGCTAGTATCGCTAACTCTAACTATGGCTACACCTTC.

This clonotype was recorded many times. The chain has TRBV11-2 and TRBJ2-5; no firm D call. Germline CDR1 reads SGHAT; CDR2 reads FQNNGV. The CDR3 loop spans 14 amino acids. V was trimmed by 1 base and J by 1 base, leaving 7 bases between them. CDR3 in DNA: TGTGCCAGCAGCTTAGTTTACCTCCAAGAGACCCAGTACTTC. Its protein product is CASSLVYLQETQYF.

The gene calls are TRBV12-3 or TRBV12-4 and TRBJ2-3; D gene uncertain. Trimming pared 5 bases from V and 3 bases from J, leaving 18 bases between. The CDR3 is 16 amino acids. The CDR3 region is CASSPFMWGATDTQYF. CDR3 in DNA: TGTGCCAGCAGTCCCTTCATGTGGGGTGCGACAGATACGCAGTATTTT.

At least ten counts were recorded for this clonotype. This rearrangement joins TRBV2 to TRBJ2-1, with no clear D. This CDR3 is built from 15 residues. Germline CDR1 reads SNHLY; CDR2 reads FYNNEI. The V gene lost 2 bases and the J gene lost 7 bases, with 15 bases spanning the gap. The CDR3 DNA is TGTGCCAGCAGTGAATATAAGCCCAGACGGAATGAGCAGTTCTTC. It specifies CASSEYKPRRNEQFF. The full variable domain, with the rest looked up from reference TRBV2 and TRBJ2-1, is EPEVTQTPSHQVTQMGQEVILRCVPISNHLYFYWYRQILGQKVEFLVSFYNNEISEKSEIFDDQFSVERPDGSNFTLKIRSTKLEDSAMYFCASSEYKPRRNEQFFGPGTRLTVL.